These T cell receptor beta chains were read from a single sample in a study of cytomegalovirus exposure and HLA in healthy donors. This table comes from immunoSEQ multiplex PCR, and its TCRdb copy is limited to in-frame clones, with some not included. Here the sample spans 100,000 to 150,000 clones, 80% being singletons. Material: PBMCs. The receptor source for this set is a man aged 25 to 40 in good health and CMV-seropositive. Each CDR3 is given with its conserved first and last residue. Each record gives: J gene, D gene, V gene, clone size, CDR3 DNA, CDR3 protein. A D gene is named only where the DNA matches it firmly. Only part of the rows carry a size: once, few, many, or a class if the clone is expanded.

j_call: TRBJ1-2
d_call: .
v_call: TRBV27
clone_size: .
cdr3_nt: TGTGCCAGCAGCCTATTGGGGGCCGACTATGGCTACACCTTC
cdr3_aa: CASSLLGADYGYTF

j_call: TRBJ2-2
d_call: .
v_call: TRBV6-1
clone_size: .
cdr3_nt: TGTGCCAGCAGTGTATTCGAGACAGCAATCGGGGAGCTGTTTTTT
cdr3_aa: CASSVFETAIGELFF

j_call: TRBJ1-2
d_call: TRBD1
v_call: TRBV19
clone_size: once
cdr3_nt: TGTGCCAGTAGTATCGACAGGGTCTATGGCTACACCTTC
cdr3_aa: CASSIDRVYGYTF

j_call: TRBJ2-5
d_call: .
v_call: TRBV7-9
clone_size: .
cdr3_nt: TGTGCCAGCAGCTCGGGACTCTACCAAGAGACCCAGTACTTC
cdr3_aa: CASSSGLYQETQYF

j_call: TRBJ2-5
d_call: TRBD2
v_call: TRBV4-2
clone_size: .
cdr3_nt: TGTGCCAGCAGCAGCGGGGGGGTTGGGGAGACCCAGTACTTC
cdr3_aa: CASSSGGVGETQYF

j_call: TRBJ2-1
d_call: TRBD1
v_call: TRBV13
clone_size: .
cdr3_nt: TGTGCCAGCAGCTTAGAAGGTACAGGGGAGACTGAGCAGTTCTTC
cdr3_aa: CASSLEGTGETEQFF

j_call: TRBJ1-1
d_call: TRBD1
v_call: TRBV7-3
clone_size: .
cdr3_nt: TGTGCCAGCAGCATAAACCAGGGGACAGGGGTGGCTTTCTTT
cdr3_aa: CASSINQGTGVAFF

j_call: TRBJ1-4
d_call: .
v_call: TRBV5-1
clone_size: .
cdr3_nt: TGCGCCAGCAGCTTGGCAAACAACAGGGCTTCAACTAATGAAAAACTGTTTTTT
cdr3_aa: CASSLANNRASTNEKLFF

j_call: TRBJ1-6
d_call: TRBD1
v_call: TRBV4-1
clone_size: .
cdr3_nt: TGCGCCAGTACCGGGACAGGGGGTTCACCCCTCCACTTT
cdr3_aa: CASTGTGGSPLHF

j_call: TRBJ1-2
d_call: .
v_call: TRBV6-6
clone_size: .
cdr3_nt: TGTGCCCTTCGACGGGATCCTATAGATGGCTACACCTTC
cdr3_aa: CALRRDPIDGYTF

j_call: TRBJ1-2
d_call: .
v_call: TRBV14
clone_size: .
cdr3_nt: TGTGCCAGCAGCCAAGTTTACCGGGAACCGGATGGCTACACCTTC
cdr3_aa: CASSQVYREPDGYTF

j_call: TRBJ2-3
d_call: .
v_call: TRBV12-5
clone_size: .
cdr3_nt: TGTGCTAGTGGTCCCCGGGGATACACAGATACGCAGTATTTT
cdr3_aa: CASGPRGYTDTQYF

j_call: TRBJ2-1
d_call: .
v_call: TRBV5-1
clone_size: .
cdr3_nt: TGCGCCAGCAGCTCTAGCTATGAGCAGTTCTTC
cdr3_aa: CASSSSYEQFF

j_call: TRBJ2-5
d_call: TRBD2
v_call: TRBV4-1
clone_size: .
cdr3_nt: TGCGCCAGCAGCCGTGGACTAGCGGGGGCCCAAGAGACCCAGTACTTC
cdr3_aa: CASSRGLAGAQETQYF

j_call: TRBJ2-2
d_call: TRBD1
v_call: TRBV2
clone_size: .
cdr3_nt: TGTGCCAGCAGCGTGGGGACAGGGCGAACCGGGGAGCTGTTTTTT
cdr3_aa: CASSVGTGRTGELFF

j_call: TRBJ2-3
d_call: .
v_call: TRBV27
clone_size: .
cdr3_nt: TGTGCCAGCAGTTACGGAGCGGCAGATACGCAGTATTTT
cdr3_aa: CASSYGAADTQYF

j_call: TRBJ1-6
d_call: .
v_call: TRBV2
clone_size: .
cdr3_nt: TGTGCCAGCAGCACCGGGGAGTCCCTCCACTTT
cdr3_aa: CASSTGESLHF

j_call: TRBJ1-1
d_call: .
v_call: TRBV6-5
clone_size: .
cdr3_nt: TGTGCCAGCAGTACCAGGGGGAACACTGAAGCTTTCTTT
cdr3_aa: CASSTRGNTEAFF

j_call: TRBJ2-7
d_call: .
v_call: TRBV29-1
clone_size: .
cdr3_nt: TGCAGCGTCAGGGGGGAGATCGATGTCCACGAGCAGTACTTC
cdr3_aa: CSVRGEIDVHEQYF

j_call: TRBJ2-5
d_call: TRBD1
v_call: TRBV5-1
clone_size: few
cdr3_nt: TGCGCCAGCAGCAAATCCGGGACAGGGTCCCAAGAGACCCAGTACTTC
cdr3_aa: CASSKSGTGSQETQYF

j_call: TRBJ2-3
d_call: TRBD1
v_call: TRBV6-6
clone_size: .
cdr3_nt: TGTGCCAGCATCCGAGGGGGCATAGGCACAGATACGCAGTATTTT
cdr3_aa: CASIRGGIGTDTQYF

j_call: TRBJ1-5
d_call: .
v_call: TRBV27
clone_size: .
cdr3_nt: TGTGCCAGCGCCCTAAGCGTCGGAGGCAATCAGCCCCAGCATTTT
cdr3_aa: CASALSVGGNQPQHF

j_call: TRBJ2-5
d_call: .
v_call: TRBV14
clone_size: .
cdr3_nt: TGTGCCAGCAGCCAAGTTTTCGGACAGCAAGAGACCCAGTACTTC
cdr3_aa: CASSQVFGQQETQYF

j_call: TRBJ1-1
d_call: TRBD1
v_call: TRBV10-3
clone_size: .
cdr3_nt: TGTGCCATCAGTAGACAGGGGGCAGGAAACACTGAAGCTTTCTTT
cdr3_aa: CAISRQGAGNTEAFF

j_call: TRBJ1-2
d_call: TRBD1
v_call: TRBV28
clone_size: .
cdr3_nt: TGTGCCAGCAGTATGGTAGACAGGGGGTCTCGAAATTGGGGCTTC
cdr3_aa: CASSMVDRGSRNWGF

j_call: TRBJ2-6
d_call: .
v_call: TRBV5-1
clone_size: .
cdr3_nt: TGCGCCAGCAGCTTGTCCCACAGCTCTACCTCTGGGGCCAACGGCCTGACTTTC
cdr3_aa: CASSLSHSSTSGANGLTF

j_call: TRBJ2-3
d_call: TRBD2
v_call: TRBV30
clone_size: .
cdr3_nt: TGTGCCTGGAGACCAGTAGCGGGAGTTAGCACAGATACGCAGTATTTT
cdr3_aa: CAWRPVAGVSTDTQYF

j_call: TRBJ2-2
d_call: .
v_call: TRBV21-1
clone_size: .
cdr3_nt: TGTGCCAGCAGCAAAACCGGGACAGAAATGGACACCGGGGAGCTGTTTTTT
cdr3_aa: CASSKTGTEMDTGELFF

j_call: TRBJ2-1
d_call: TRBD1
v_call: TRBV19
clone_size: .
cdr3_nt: TGTGCCAGTAGTACTTGGACAGGGGTCATCAATGAGCAGTTCTTC
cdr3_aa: CASSTWTGVINEQFF

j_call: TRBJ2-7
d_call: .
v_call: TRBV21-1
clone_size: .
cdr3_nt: TGTGCCAGCAGCGTCAGGGCCTACGAGCAGTACTTC
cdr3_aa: CASSVRAYEQYF

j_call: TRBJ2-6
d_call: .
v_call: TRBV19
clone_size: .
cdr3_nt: TGTGCCAGTAGTATTGTGGGAGGGGGACGTAACCCATCTGGGGCCAACGTCCTGACTTTC
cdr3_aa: CASSIVGGGRNPSGANVLTF

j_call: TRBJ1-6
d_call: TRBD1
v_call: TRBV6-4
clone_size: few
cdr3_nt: TGTGCCAGCAGTGACCGGGACAGTAATTCACCCCTCCACTTT
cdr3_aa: CASSDRDSNSPLHF

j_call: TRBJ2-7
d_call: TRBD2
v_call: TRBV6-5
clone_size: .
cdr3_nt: TGTGCCAGCAGTCTCCACCGGCGGGGGGGCCGCGAGCAGTACTTC
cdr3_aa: CASSLHRRGGREQYF

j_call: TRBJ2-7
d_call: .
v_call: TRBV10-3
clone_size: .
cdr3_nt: TGTGCCATCAGTGAAGGCCAGGGAGGCGAGCAGTACTTC
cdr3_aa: CAISEGQGGEQYF

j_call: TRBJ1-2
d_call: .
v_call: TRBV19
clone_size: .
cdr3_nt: TGTGCCAGTAGTATAGCGGTACGGGGATCCTATGGCTACACCTTC
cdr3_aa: CASSIAVRGSYGYTF

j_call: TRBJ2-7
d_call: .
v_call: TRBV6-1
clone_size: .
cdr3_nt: TGTGCCAGCACCCTTTTTGGGCGAAGCTCCTACGAGCAGTACTTC
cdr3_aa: CASTLFGRSSYEQYF

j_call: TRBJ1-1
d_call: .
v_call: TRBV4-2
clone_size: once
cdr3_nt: TGTGCCAGCAGCCAAGAAACACCGCCAGGGTACACTGAAGCTTTCTTT
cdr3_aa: CASSQETPPGYTEAFF

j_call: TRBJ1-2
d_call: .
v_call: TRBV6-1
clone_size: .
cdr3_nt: TGTGCCAGCAGCCTTAGGGGTCCCAACTATGGCTACACCTTC
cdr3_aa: CASSLRGPNYGYTF

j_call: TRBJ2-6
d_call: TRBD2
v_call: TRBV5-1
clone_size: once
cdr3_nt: TGCGCCAGCAGCTTACCGAGGGGACTAAACTCTGGGGCCAACGTCCTGACTTTC
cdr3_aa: CASSLPRGLNSGANVLTF

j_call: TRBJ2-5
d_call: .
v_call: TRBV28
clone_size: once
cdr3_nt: TGTGCCAGCAGTTTTACTGGCCGGGTGGAGACCCAGTACTTC
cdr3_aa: CASSFTGRVETQYF

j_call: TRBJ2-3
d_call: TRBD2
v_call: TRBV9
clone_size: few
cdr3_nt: TGTGCCAGCAGCGTAGCGGGAGCGGGGGGGGTCACAGATACGCAGTATTTT
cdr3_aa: CASSVAGAGGVTDTQYF

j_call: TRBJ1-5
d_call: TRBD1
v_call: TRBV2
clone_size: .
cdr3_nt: TGTGCCAGCAGGATGGGACAGGATAGCAATCAGCCCCAGCATTTT
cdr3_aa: CASRMGQDSNQPQHF

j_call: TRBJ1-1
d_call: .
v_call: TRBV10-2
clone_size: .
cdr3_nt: TGCGCCACCCGGGGGGGGAACACTGAAGCTTTCTTT
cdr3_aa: CATRGGNTEAFF

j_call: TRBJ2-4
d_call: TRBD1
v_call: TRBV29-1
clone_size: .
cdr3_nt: TGCAGCGTTCGCGGACAGGGTAACCGTCAGTACTTC
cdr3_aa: CSVRGQGNRQYF

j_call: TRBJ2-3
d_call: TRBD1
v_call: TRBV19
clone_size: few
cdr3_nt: TGTGCCAGAGGGGTACAGGGGGGCACAGATACGCAGTATTTT
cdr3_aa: CARGVQGGTDTQYF

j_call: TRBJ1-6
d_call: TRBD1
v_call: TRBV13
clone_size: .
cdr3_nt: TGTGCCAGCAGCTTAGAGGGACAGGGGTGGAATTCACCCCTCCACTTT
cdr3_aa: CASSLEGQGWNSPLHF

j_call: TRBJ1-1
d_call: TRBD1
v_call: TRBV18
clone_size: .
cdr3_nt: TGTGCCAGCTCACCCTCGGGACAGGGGAGCACTGAAGCTTTCTTT
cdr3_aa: CASSPSGQGSTEAFF

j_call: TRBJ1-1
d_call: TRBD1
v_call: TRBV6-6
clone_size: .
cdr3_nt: TGTGCCAGCAGTTTACGGGACAGGGGAGTCACTGAAGCTTTCTTT
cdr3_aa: CASSLRDRGVTEAFF

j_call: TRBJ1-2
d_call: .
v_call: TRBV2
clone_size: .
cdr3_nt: TGTGCCAGCAGAGAGGGGGGGGCGGCCTATGGCTACACCTTC
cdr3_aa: CASREGGAAYGYTF

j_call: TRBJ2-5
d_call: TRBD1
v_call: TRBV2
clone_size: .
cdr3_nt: TGTGCCAGCAGTGAACCGGACAGGGAAATACAAGAGACCCAGTACTTC
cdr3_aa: CASSEPDREIQETQYF

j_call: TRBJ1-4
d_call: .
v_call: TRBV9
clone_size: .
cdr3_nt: TGTGCCAGCAGCGTAGAGCCGGCTGGGCGCCTGTTTTTT
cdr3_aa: CASSVEPAGRLFF